The clone carrying this T cell receptor beta chain has a handful of counts. Its antigen is unknown. These data belong to a study of blood T cells in healthy people across ages. Notes on the study in general: Long-lived donors carried more naive CD4+ cells and greater diversity than aged donors. TCR beta diversity tracked closely with naive T cell percentage.

Every donor provided roughly 10 milliliters of peripheral blood. A second PCR of roughly 7 to 11 cycles used a sample-barcoded 5' primer and a J-beta primer mix. Every single cDNA molecule received a tag from a template-switch adaptor with 12 random nucleotides. Each CDR3 protein gets one entry after TCRdb re-called the 5' RACE reads with MiXCR. The table records hundreds of thousands of distinct CDR3 sequences, roughly 44% of them present only once. Sample: blood. The sequence was obtained from a man in his sixties in good health.

CDR3 bases: TGTGCCAGCAGGGTGGCGGGGGGTCATGACGAGCAGTTCTTC. It translates to CASRVAGGHDEQFF. This sequence joins TRBV12-3 or TRBV12-4 and TRBJ2-1, with TRBD2 matching 8 bases. The CDR3 runs 14 residues. J was trimmed by 10 bases and V by 6 bases; bases with no gene match: 11.